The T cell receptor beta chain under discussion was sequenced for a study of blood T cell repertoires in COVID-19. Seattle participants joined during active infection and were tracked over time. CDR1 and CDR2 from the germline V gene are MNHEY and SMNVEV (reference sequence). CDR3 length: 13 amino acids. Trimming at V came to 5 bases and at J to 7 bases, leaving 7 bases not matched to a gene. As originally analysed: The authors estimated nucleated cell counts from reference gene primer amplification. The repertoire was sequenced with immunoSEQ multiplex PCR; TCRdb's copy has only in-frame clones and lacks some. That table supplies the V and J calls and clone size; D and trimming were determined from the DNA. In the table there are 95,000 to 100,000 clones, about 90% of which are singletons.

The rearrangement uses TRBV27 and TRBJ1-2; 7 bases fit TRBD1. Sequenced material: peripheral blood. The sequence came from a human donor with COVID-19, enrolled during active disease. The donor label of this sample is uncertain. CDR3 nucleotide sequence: TGTGCCAGCAGTATAACAGGGGAGCGTGGCTACACCTTC. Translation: CASSITGERGYTF.